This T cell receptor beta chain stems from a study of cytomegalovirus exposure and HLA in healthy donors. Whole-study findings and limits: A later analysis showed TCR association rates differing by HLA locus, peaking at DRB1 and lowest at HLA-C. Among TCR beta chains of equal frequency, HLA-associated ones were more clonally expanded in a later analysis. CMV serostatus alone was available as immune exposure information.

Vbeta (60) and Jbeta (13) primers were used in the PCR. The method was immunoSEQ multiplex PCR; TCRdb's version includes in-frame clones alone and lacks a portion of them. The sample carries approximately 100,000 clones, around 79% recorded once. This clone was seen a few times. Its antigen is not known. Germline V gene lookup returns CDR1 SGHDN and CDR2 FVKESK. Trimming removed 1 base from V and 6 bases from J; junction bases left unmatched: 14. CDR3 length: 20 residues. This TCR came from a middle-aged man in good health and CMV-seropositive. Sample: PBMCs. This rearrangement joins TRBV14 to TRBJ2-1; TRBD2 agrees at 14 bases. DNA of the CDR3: TGTGCCAGCAGCCAAGGGACTAGCGGGAGGAATTCCCGTTTGGCCAATGAGCAGTTCTTC. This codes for CASSQGTSGRNSRLANEQFF.